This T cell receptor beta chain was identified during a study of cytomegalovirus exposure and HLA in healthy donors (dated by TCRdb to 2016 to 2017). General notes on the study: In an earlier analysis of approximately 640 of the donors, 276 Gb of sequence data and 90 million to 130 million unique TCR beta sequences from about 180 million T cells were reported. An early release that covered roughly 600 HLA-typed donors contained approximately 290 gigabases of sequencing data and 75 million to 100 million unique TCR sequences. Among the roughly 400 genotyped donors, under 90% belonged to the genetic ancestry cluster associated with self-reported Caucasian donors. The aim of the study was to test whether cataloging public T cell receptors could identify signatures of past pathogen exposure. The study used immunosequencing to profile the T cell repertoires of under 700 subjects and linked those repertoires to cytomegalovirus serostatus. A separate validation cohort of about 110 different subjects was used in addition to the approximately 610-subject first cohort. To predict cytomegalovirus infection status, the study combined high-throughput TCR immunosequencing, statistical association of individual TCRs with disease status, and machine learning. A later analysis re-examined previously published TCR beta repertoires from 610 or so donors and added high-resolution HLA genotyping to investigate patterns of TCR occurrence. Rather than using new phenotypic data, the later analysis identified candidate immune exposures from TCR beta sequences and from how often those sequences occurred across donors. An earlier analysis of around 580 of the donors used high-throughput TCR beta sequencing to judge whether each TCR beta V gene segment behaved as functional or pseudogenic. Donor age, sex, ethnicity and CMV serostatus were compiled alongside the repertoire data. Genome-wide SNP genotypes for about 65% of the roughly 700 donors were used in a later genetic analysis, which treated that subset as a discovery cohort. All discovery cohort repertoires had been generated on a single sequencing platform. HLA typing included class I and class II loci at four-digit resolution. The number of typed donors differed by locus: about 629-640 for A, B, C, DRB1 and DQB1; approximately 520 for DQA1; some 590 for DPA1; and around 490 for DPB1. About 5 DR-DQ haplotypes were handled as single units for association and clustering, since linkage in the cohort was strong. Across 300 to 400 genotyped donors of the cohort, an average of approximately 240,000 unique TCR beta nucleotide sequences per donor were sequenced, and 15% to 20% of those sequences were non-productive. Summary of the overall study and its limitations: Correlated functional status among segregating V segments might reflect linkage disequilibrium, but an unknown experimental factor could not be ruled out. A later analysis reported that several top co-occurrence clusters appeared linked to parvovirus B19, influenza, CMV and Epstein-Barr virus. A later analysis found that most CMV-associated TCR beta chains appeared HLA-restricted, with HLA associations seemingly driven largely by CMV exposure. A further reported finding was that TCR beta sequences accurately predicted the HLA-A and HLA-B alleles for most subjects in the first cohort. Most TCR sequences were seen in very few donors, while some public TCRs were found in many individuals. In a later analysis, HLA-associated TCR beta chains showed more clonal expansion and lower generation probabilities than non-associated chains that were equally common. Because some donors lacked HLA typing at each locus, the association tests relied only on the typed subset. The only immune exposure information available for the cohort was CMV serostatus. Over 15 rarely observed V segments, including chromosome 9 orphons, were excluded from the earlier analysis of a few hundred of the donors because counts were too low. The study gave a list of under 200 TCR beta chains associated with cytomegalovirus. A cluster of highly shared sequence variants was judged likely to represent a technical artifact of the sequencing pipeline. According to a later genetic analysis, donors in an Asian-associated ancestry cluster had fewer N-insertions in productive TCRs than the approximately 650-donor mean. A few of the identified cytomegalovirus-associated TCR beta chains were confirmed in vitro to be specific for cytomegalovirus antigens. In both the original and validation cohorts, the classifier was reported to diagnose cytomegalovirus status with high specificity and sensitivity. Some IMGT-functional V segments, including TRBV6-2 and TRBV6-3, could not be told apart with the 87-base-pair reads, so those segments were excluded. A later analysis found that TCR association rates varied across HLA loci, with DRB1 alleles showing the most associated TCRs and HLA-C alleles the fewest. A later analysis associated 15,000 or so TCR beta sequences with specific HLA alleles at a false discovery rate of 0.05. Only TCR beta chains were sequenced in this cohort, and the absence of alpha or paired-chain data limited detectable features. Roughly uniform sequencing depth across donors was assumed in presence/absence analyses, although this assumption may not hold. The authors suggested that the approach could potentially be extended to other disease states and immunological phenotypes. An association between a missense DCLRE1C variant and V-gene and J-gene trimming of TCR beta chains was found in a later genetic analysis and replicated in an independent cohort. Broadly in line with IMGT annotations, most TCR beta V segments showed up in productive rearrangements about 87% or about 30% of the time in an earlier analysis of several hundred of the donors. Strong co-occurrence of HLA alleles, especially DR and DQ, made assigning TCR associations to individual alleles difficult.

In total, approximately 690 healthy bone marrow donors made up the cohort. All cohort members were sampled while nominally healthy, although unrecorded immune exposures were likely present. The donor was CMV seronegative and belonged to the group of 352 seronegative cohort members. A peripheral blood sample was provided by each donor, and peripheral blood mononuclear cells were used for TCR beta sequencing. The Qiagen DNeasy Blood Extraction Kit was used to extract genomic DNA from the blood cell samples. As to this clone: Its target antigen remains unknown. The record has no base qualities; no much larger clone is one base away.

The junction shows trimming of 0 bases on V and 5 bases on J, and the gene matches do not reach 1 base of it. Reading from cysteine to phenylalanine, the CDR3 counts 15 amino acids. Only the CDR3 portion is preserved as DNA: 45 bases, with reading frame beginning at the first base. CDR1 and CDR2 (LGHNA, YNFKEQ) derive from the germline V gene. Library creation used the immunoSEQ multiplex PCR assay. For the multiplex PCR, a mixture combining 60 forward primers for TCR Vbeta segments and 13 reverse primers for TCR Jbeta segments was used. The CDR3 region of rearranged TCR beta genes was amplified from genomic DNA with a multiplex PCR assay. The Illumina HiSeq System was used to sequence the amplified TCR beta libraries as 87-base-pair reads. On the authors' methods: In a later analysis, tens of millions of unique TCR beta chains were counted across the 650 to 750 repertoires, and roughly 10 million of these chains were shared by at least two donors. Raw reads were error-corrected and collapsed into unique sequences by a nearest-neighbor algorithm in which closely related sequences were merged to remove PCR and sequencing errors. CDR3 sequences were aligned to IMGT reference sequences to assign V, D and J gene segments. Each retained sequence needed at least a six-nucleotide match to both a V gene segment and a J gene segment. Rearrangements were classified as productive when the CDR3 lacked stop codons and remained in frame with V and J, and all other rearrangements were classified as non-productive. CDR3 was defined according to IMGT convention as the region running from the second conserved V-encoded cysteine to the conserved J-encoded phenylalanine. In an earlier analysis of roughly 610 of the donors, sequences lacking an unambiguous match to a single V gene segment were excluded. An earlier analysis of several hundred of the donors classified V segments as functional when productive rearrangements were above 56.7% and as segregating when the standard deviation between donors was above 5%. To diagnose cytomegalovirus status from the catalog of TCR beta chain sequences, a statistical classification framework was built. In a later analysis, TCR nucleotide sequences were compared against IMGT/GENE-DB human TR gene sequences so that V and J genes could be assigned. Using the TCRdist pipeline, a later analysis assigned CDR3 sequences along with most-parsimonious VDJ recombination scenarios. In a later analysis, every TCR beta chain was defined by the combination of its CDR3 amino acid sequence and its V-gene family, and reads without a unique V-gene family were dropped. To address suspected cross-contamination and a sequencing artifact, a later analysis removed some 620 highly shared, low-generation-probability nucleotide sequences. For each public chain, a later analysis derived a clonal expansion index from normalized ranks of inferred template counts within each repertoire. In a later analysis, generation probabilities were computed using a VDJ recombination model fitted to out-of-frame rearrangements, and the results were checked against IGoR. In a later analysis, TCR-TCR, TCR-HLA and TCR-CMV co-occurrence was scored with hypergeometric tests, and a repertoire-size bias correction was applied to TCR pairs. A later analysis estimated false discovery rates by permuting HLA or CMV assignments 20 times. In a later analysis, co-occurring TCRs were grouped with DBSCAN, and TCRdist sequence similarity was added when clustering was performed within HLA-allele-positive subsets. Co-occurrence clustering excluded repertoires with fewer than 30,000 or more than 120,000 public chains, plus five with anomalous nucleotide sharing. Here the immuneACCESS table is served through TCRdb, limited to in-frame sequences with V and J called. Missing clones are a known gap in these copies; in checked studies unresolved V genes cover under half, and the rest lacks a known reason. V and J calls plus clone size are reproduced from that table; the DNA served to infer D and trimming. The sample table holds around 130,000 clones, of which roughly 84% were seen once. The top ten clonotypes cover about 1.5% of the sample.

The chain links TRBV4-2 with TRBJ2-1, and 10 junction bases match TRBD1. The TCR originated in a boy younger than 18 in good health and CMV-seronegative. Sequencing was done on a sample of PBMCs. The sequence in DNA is TGTGCCAGCAGCCAAGACGGGACAGGGGACAATGAGCAGTTCTTC. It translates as CASSQDGTGDNEQFF.